This TCR beta chain emerged from a study of naive and memory T cell subsets. An oligonucleotide containing a UMI was ligated to the 3' end of TCR cDNA. Whole-blood samples were roughly 2.7 ml of peripheral blood from healthy adult volunteers. The SP2 primer and nested alpha and beta constant region primers amplified ligated cDNA in four rounds. TCRdb re-analysed the 5' RACE reads in MiXCR, keeping a single row per CDR3 protein. Of about 48,000 distinct CDR3 sequences listed, about 4.8% are singletons. Trimming pared 4 bases from V and 6 bases from J, leaving 22 bases between. The CDR3 sequence is 17 residues long. The V gene's germline CDR1 is LNHDA and CDR2 SQIVND (reference sequence).

The sequence came from a female donor in good health. The chain links TRBV19 to TRBJ1-3; the D gene is possibly TRBD1 (6 bases). The CDR3 sequence: CASSRWPPGARENTIYF. The DNA for the CDR3 is TGTGCCAGTAGTAGATGGCCCCCGGGGGCGCGTGAAAACACCATATATTTT.